This T cell receptor (beta chain) was found in a study of regulatory T cells in long-lasting Graves disease (dated by TCRdb to 2020 to 2023). At the level of the whole study: Antithyroid drugs had been taken for less than 3 months by newly diagnosed Graves' disease patients. The study was conducted in China and was registered as a clinical trial. This study used TCR sequencing and RNA sequencing of peripheral blood to compare persistent Graves' disease patients against newly diagnosed Graves' disease patients. A total of about 35 samples underwent TCR sequencing: roughly 13 from persistent and some 20 from newly diagnosed Graves' disease patients.

Receptor amplification or capture employed multiplex PCR. Reads for this sample came from an Illumina HiSeq 4000. To build TCR beta libraries, CDR3 regions were amplified by Arm-PCR using iRepertoire HTBI primers. Before sequencing, the PCR products went through gel purification. The original methods were these. Gene usage analysis of CDR3 amino acid clonotypes relied on the 60 or so TRBV and 12 to 15 TRBJ segments identified across samples. COPE and FqMerger were used to merge filtered high-quality paired reads into contigs. BLAST was used to align contigs to IMGT TRBV, TRBD and TRBJ reference genes, with CDR3 defined following IMGT. Any clonotype with a frequency above 0.1% was counted as a highly expanded clone. Repertoire diversity was measured by Shannon entropy, and V-J evenness by the Gini coefficient. Public clonotypes were defined as clonotypes shared by more than one individual. The public reads were run again by TCRdb, first through fastp at Q25 and then through MiXCR, and only productive beta chains were kept. Entries are consolidated by CDR3 protein sequence, retaining the most common genes and DNA. TCRdb's processing, not the study's, gives the V and J calls here. This sample has some 450,000 distinct CDR3 sequences in its table, and around 15% of those were observed once. Clones ranked in the top ten supply about 10% of the sample.

On this clonotype itself: This clone's antigen is unknown. The record has no base qualities; no much larger clone is one base away.

Taken with the paper, the label for time point translates to: newly diagnosed GD, antithyroid drugs for less than 3 months. For both TCR sequencing and RNA sequencing, RNA was extracted from PBMCs using TRIzol. Graves' disease was diagnosed according to American Thyroid Association guidelines. Recruitment of patients was carried out at an endocrinology department in Xi'an, China. From each patient, approximately 9.9 milliliters of peripheral blood was collected into an EDTA anticoagulant tube. PBMCs were isolated by Ficoll Paque Plus density gradient separation without further T cell sorting. An Agilent 2100 Bioanalyzer and agarose gel were used to assess RNA quality, and a NanoDrop 2000 was used to measure RNA concentration. The paper's findings and limits, for the study overall: Persistent Graves' disease patients showed lower TCR Shannon entropy and fewer highly expanded clones than newly diagnosed patients, suggesting clonal expansion. Patients with persistent disease shared more public clonotypes (approximately 2,500) than newly diagnosed patients did (approximately 990). Persistent disease showed preferential use of TRBV28, TRBJ1-2 and TRBJ2-5, whereas newly diagnosed disease favored TRBV20-1 and TRBJ2-1. Sequencing and analysis were restricted to the TCR beta chain. The authors acknowledged the small sample size as a limitation that may reduce accuracy. Only peripheral blood was studied, because thyroid tissue, the primary lesion, was inaccessible.

V lost 2 bases and J lost 4 bases, and the count of bases not matched to a germline gene is 6. Reading from cysteine to phenylalanine, the CDR3 counts 17 amino acids. The retained sequence is limited to the CDR3, 51 bases, with the frame set at the first base. The CDR1 and CDR2 encoded by the germline V gene (reference sequence) are SGHNT and YYREEE. The sample was also linked to a second study, of T cells in Graves' hyperthyroidism and ophthalmopathy. As described in the second report: Stable Graves' hyperthyroidism was defined as the absence of progression to ophthalmopathy over 18 months of follow-up. Hyperthyroidism patients were aged 18 to 65 years and newly diagnosed, with disease duration of less than 2 months. Exclusion was applied to patients with uncontrolled infections, other autoimmune diseases, pregnancy or lactation. Diagnoses were based on clinical symptoms, serum thyroxine and TRAb, thyroid ultrasound and orbital computed tomography. The first round of RT-PCR for the TCR CDR3 was performed with the HTBI primer set and the Qiagen OneStep RT-PCR kit. Most expanded thyroid clonotypes (frequency above 0.001) were also detected in blood, suggesting blood repertoires may reflect thyroid immune responses. In cross-validation, a model built on a 13 V-J signature told ophthalmopathy apart from stable hyperthyroidism with 85% to 90% sensitivity and roughly 81% specificity, and in testing the same model reached 80%/75%. In validation, progression to ophthalmopathy was predicted by the model with 70.59% sensitivity and 72% to 85% specificity, a median of approximately 7.1 months before onset. To identify TCR V-J signatures that set the groups apart, the researchers used a discovery cohort of 100 or so patients, made up of roughly 40 with Graves' ophthalmopathy and about 60 with stable Graves' hyperthyroidism. An independent validation cohort of under 20 hyperthyroidism patients and about 15 patients who later progressed to ophthalmopathy tested prospective prediction of ophthalmopathy. For training and testing, the 100 or so patients in the discovery cohort were randomly divided in a 7:3 ratio. Thyroid tissue and blood T-cell repertoires from roughly six Graves' hyperthyroidism patients were also compared in the study. After blood sampling, hyperthyroidism patients were treated with methimazole at a starting dose of 30 mg daily, and ophthalmopathy patients were treated with high-dose intravenous methylprednisolone. The libraries were constructed in a second round of multiplex PCR and then size-selected and purified. The libraries were sequenced on an Illumina HiSeq2000 using paired-end 100 bp reads. SOAPnuke was used to process the raw data, removing reads that contained adapters or uncalled bases, had a mean Phred below 15, or lacked an exact match to the constant primer or identifier. COPE v1.2.5 was used to merge high-quality paired reads, and clonotypes were defined as unique nucleotide sequences. MiTCR v1.1 was used to align clonotypes to the IMGT TRBV, TRBD and TRBJ reference segments. The analysis was restricted to V-J combinations with a frequency above 0.0001, which together covered just over 99% of the repertoires. A TCS score was defined as the ratio of F50 (clonal expansion) to E x V (chaos), with BLOSUM62-based TCRdist applied between CDR3 peptides within each V-J. Welch's t-statistics and random forest reduced some 510 V-J features to fewer than 15, which were used in a naive Bayes classifier (R e1071). No statistical method was used to fix the sample size in advance, and group allocation was not hidden from the investigators. The paper describes TCR Vbeta CDR3 sequencing of 120 to 150 peripheral blood samples, made up of some 42 ophthalmopathy patients, roughly 80 hyperthyroidism patients and about 17 progressor patients.

The rearranged chain carries TRBV5-4 and TRBJ2-2, and TRBD2 aligns with 12 junction nucleotides. The sequence derives from a woman under 40 with Graves disease. Donor details come from another sample of the same person, matched by shared clones. Material: peripheral blood mononuclear cells (PBMCs), obtained at new diagnosis, from a patient treated with antithyroid drugs. The CDR3 region has the sequence CASSLSSGRALTGELFF. In nucleotides, the sequence is TGTGCCAGCAGCTTATCTAGCGGGAGGGCCCTCACCGGGGAGCTGTTTTTT.